This is a list of T cell receptor beta chains from one sample in a study of neurological immune-mediated disorders. One entry per CDR3 protein, called by TCRdb with MiXCR from the 5' RACE reads. The repertoire holds 70,000 to 90,000 distinct CDR3 sequences, with just over 5% as singletons. Sequenced sample: PBMCs. The receptors were gathered from a woman younger than 45 with multiple sclerosis. Each CDR3 is given with its conserved first and last residue. A D gene is named only where the DNA matches it firmly. Some rows have no size entry. The others give once, few or many, or a class for an expanded clone.

CDR3nt: TGCAGTGCTAGAGATGTAGCGGGAGGGAACTACAATGAGCAGTTCTTC
CDR3aa: CSARDVAGGNYNEQFF
abundance: many
d_gene: TRBD2
j_gene: TRBJ2-1
v_gene: TRBV20-1

CDR3nt: TGCGCCAGCACCCTTGACACTCCCTTAATTGGGGAGACCCAGTACTTC
CDR3aa: CASTLDTPLIGETQYF
abundance: .
d_gene: .
j_gene: TRBJ2-5
v_gene: TRBV5-1

CDR3nt: TGCGCCAGCAGCCAAGATCGAGCGGTTTACACCGGGGAGCTGTTTTTT
CDR3aa: CASSQDRAVYTGELFF
abundance: many
d_gene: .
j_gene: TRBJ2-2
v_gene: TRBV4-1

CDR3nt: TGCAGTGCCGTCCCGGGACCGGACAATGTCTTC
CDR3aa: CSAVPGPDNVF
abundance: .
d_gene: .
j_gene: TRBJ2-1
v_gene: TRBV20-1

CDR3nt: TGTGCCAGCAGCTTAGCGGGAAGATTCGCGGTTGGGGCTTTCTTT
CDR3aa: CASSLAGRFAVGAFF
abundance: many
d_gene: .
j_gene: TRBJ1-1
v_gene: TRBV7-9

CDR3nt: TGCAGTGCTAGAGAGGGACTAGCGGGAGACACGCAGTATTTT
CDR3aa: CSAREGLAGDTQYF
abundance: .
d_gene: TRBD2
j_gene: TRBJ2-3
v_gene: TRBV20-1

CDR3nt: TGTGCCAGCAGCGAGGACAGTAAGACCCAGAATTTT
CDR3aa: CASSEDSKTQNF
abundance: few
d_gene: .
j_gene: TRBJ1-5
v_gene: TRBV5-8

CDR3nt: TGTGCCAGCAGCCAAGTCGGTATTGGGACACCCGACTCCTACGAGCAGTACTTC
CDR3aa: CASSQVGIGTPDSYEQYF
abundance: many
d_gene: .
j_gene: TRBJ2-7
v_gene: TRBV3-1

CDR3nt: TGTGCCAGCAGCTTAGCGGCGGCAGGAGACAATGAGCAGTTCTTC
CDR3aa: CASSLAAAGDNEQFF
abundance: .
d_gene: .
j_gene: TRBJ2-1
v_gene: TRBV7-2

CDR3nt: TGCGCCAGCAGCTTCACACTTACCTACAATGAGCAGTTCTTC
CDR3aa: CASSFTLTYNEQFF
abundance: many
d_gene: .
j_gene: TRBJ2-1
v_gene: TRBV5-1

CDR3nt: TGTGCCAGCAGCGTAGGTTTGGGGGCTGGGGCCAACGTCCTGACTTTC
CDR3aa: CASSVGLGAGANVLTF
abundance: many
d_gene: .
j_gene: TRBJ2-6
v_gene: TRBV9

CDR3nt: TGCGCCAGCAGCCAGGGGGACAGGGTTCCTATTGGAGCCAAAAACATTCAGTACTTC
CDR3aa: CASSQGDRVPIGAKNIQYF
abundance: many
d_gene: TRBD1
j_gene: TRBJ2-4
v_gene: TRBV5-1

CDR3nt: TGTGCCAGCAGCACCGATTCTGGCTATGGCTACACCTTC
CDR3aa: CASSTDSGYGYTF
abundance: many
d_gene: .
j_gene: TRBJ1-2
v_gene: TRBV12-3/TRBV12-4

CDR3nt: TGTGCCAGCAGCCTTATCGAAACAGGGGCTATCTCCTACAATGAGCAGTTCTTC
CDR3aa: CASSLIETGAISYNEQFF
abundance: few
d_gene: TRBD1
j_gene: TRBJ2-1
v_gene: TRBV3-1

CDR3nt: TGCAGTGCTAGTCTATCGCGGGATAGCTCCTACAATGAGCAGTTCTTC
CDR3aa: CSASLSRDSSYNEQFF
abundance: many
d_gene: .
j_gene: TRBJ2-1
v_gene: TRBV20-1